This T cell receptor beta chain was retrieved from a study of PD-L1 blockade in urothelial cancer. Background on the study: Median T cell yield from blood was fewer than 150,000. Whole-study results and caveats: Enhanced expansion of tumor-associated blood clones at 3 weeks characterized durable-benefit patients.

Time point noted: peripheral blood 6 weeks after treatment start. As for this clone: The antigen is unknown.

The repertoire was sequenced with immunoSEQ multiplex PCR; TCRdb's copy has only in-frame clones and lacks some. Of about 41,000 clones in the sample, 70% to 90% were seen once. Trimming shortened V by 0 bases and J by 3 bases, and 8 bases separated the two germline ends. The V gene's germline CDR1 is GTSNPN and CDR2 SVGIG (reference sequence). This CDR3 contains 13 residues. Sample: PBMCs, taken around atezolizumab (anti-PD-L1) treatment. This TCR was sampled from a man aged 65 to 85 with urothelial cancer. The chain combines TRBV30 with TRBJ2-5; no definite D call. In DNA form, the CDR3 reads TGTGCCTGGAGTGTGTATCAGAAAGAGACCCAGTACTTC. This codes for CAWSVYQKETQYF.